The clone carrying this T cell receptor beta chain showed up just a few times. Its antigen is undetermined. The data were obtained in a study of response to subunit inactivated influenza vaccine. Study-level findings and limits: Authors suggested seasonal influenza vaccinations each recruit few new T cells.

The V end was cut by 2 bases, the J end by 8 bases, with 18 bases between. Germline loops: CDR1 SEHNR, CDR2 FQNEAQ (reference sequence). The CDR3 runs to 15 residues. One entry per CDR3 protein, called by TCRdb with MiXCR from the RT-PCR reads. Here the sample spans a few hundred thousand distinct CDR3 sequences, 14% being singletons. This receptor was obtained from a man aged 50-60 years who received an inactivated influenza vaccine. This material consisted of PBMCs from blood, taken roughly 12 days after vaccination. V and J are TRBV7-9 and TRBJ1-2; D not resolved. CDR3 region: CASSLYTPPYDGYTF. CDR3 bases: TGTGCCAGCAGCTTATATACCCCACCATACGACGGCTACACCTTC.